This passage covers 22 T cell receptor beta chains from one sample sequenced in a study of human T cells and chemical hapten exposure. TCRdb used MiXCR to reprocess the RACE reads, holding one entry per CDR3 protein. The table lists just over 350,000 distinct CDR3 sequences, about 6% of them singletons, with about 5.6% in the top ten. Time point described: patch test 2, 6 weeks after DPC sensitization. As for treatment: therapeutic diphenylcyclopropenone sensitization with weekly scalp DPC. Here the sequenced sample was whole blood, taken in connection with sensitization to the hapten diphenylcyclopropenone (DPC). These receptors were collected from a young woman with alopecia areata. Some clones in this sample may be carry-over from other donors' samples.

V gene TRBV10-3 combines with J gene TRBJ2-3, with D tentatively TRBD1 or TRBD2 (6 bases each). V dropped 2 bases and J dropped 5 bases, with 17 bases sitting between them. The CDR3 is 16 residues long. In germline, CDR1 is ENHRY, CDR2 SYGVKD. This CDR3 reads CAISEGGPANLDTQYF. Written as DNA, the CDR3 is TGTGCCATCAGTGAGGGGGGGCCAGCTAACTTAGATACGCAGTATTTT.

This clonotype was counted between two and nine times. The V and J genes are TRBV6-2 or TRBV6-3 and TRBJ2-2, with D uncertain. Germline-derived CDR1 and CDR2 are MNHEY and SVGEGT. CDR3 length: 11 amino acids. V was pared by 7 bases and J by 7 bases, with 7 bases between. The CDR3, as DNA: TGTGCCAGCACGCATGGCGGGGAGCTGTTTTTT. It is translated as CASTHGGELFF.

About this clonotype: This sequence may be a read error, since a much larger clone differs from it by one base. V usage is TRBV29-1 and J usage is TRBJ1-1, with D unclear. The germline CDR1 and CDR2 sequences are SQVTM and ANQGSEA. The CDR3 totals 15 residues. Trimming removed 5 bases at V and 0 bases at J, with 16 bases between. The CDR3 loop reads CSVYEGTPMNTEAFF. The CDR3 nucleotides read TGCAGCGTTTACGAGGGAACGCCAATGAACACTGAAGCTTTCTTT.

This clonotype has more than one count but fewer than ten. The genes are TRBV10-3 and TRBJ2-5; D gene uncertain. V lost 2 bases and J 3 bases, leaving 1 base between the germline ends. The CDR3 has 11 residues. The germline CDR1 and CDR2 sequences are ENHRY and SYGVKD. The CDR3 region has the DNA TGTGCCATCAGTGAGGAAGAGACCCAGTACTTC. It is translated as CAISEEETQYF.

This clonotype turned up a few times. This chain links TRBV5-1 with TRBJ2-2, with a possible D match to TRBD1 (6 bases). Per germline, CDR1 SGHRS and CDR2 YFSETQ. V lost 0 bases to trimming and J lost 6 bases, with 12 bases between them. The CDR3 covers 15 residues. The CDR3 sequence is CASSLEGENAGELFF. In DNA form, the CDR3 reads TGCGCCAGCAGCTTGGAGGGGGAGAATGCCGGGGAGCTGTTTTTT.

This clonotype was seen only a few times. The rearrangement links TRBV27 to TRBJ1-1; TRBD1 aligns across 7 bases. Trimming took 2 bases from V and 3 from J; bases not matched to a gene: 3. Germline V gene lookup returns CDR1 MNHEY and CDR2 SMNVEV (reference sequence). The CDR3 has 14 residues. CDR3 loop: CASSLLGQYTEAFF. Here the CDR3 DNA reads TGTGCCAGCAGTTTACTGGGACAGTACACTGAAGCTTTCTTT.

V and J are TRBV27 and TRBJ2-7; weak D call: TRBD2 (6 bases). This CDR3 contains 11 residues. Trimming took off 5 bases at V and 5 bases at J, with 7 bases between the two ends. CDR1 and CDR2 (germline): MNHEY, SMNVEV (reference sequence). The CDR3 spells CASSRGNEQYF. CDR3 coding DNA: TGTGCCAGCAGTCGGGGGAACGAGCAGTACTTC.

This clonotype came up many times. This rearrangement joins TRBV6-2 or TRBV6-3 to TRBJ1-6; TRBD1 agrees at 7 bases. The junction had 7 bases not matched to a gene; V was cut back by 2 bases and J by 9 bases. CDR3 length: 15 amino acids. Germline values: CDR1 MNHEY, CDR2 SVGEGT. In DNA, the CDR3 is TGTGCCAGCAGTTACCGAACAGGGGCGAGTTCACCCCTCCACTTT. Its protein is CASSYRTGASSPLHF.

V and J are TRBV27 and TRBJ1-4, with D perhaps matching TRBD1 (6 bases). The V end was cut by 7 bases, the J end by 4 bases, with 16 bases between. Germline V gene data show CDR1 as MNHEY and CDR2 as SMNVEV (reference sequence). This CDR3 contains 15 residues. The CDR3 protein is CASKFTGSGNEKLFF. CDR3 sequence (DNA): TGTGCCAGCAAATTTACAGGGTCTGGTAATGAAAAACTGTTTTTT.

This clonotype was detected ten times or more. This sequence joins TRBV6-5 and TRBJ1-4; 10 bases fit TRBD1. Per the germline V gene, CDR1 is MNHEY and CDR2 is SVGAGI. This CDR3 contains 15 residues. V lost 5 bases, J lost 2 bases, and 2 bases stayed unmatched. CDR3 DNA sequence: TGTGCCAGCAGTCAGACAGGGGGCACTAATGAAAAACTGTTTTTT. Encoded protein: CASSQTGGTNEKLFF.

This clonotype was seen at least ten times. The chain uses TRBV20-1 and TRBJ1-1, with 8 bases lining up with TRBD1. The CDR3 length is 19 residues. Germline V gene lookup returns CDR1 DFQATT and CDR2 SNEGSKA (reference sequence). Unmatched junction bases numbered 19, after V lost 3 bases and J lost 1 base. Written as DNA, the CDR3 is TGCAGTGCTAGGGTTGTGGCGGGACAGGTCGATTTGGGGAACACTGAAGCTTTCTTT. Its translation: CSARVVAGQVDLGNTEAFF.

V is TRBV29-1 and J is TRBJ2-5; 14 positions match TRBD2. This CDR3 region has 15 residues. V shed 5 bases and J 5 bases; nucleotides not matched to a gene: 7. CDR1 SQVTM and CDR2 ANQGSEA come from the germline V gene. The CDR3 coding sequence is TGCAGCGTTCCTCCGACTAGCGGGGGGGCCGAGACCCAGTACTTC. Residues: CSVPPTSGGAETQYF.

In this sample, this clonotype turned up many times. The rearrangement joins TRBV12-3 or TRBV12-4 to TRBJ1-2; 8 bases align to TRBD1. The V and J ends lost 3 bases and 4 bases, in that order; junction bases with no gene match: 4. CDR3 length: 14 residues. The CDR3 nucleotides read TGTGCCAGCAGTTTCGGGACAGGAAGCTATGGCTACACCTTC. Translated: CASSFGTGSYGYTF.

This clonotype has only a few counts. The chain couples TRBV20-1 to TRBJ1-5, with 7 bases identical to TRBD1. Germline V lookup: CDR1 DFQATT, CDR2 SNEGSKA (reference sequence). Unmatched junction bases numbered 9, after V lost 3 bases and J lost 7 bases. The CDR3 is made up of 14 amino acids. The CDR3 DNA is TGCAGTGCTAGGGGGGGACAGAACTTCCAGCCCCAGCATTTT. This codes for CSARGGQNFQPQHF.

The chain couples TRBV6-1 to TRBJ2-7; tentatively, D is TRBD1 (5 bases). Germline V gene data show CDR1 as MNHNS and CDR2 as SASEGT. This CDR3 spans 17 amino acids. V lost 4 bases, J lost 4 bases, and 23 bases lay in between. The CDR3 DNA follows: TGTGCCAGCAGTGTACCCCGCCGCAGGGCCTCCCAGTACGAGCAGTACTTC. Translating gives CASSVPRRRASQYEQYF.

This clonotype occurred many times. V usage is TRBV5-5 and J usage is TRBJ1-4; 7 bases are shared with TRBD1. V was pared by 3 bases and J by 2 bases, with 4 bases of the junction left unmatched. The CDR3 extends over 15 amino acids. CDR1 and CDR2 from the germline V gene are SGHKS and YYEKEE (reference sequence). The CDR3 loop is CASSWATGTNEKLFF. Written as DNA, the CDR3 is TGTGCCAGCAGCTGGGCGACAGGGACTAATGAAAAACTGTTTTTT. The full variable domain, completed using reference TRBV5-5 and TRBJ1-4, is DAGVTQSPTHLIKTRGQQVTLRCSPISGHKSVSWYQQVLGQGPQFIFQYYEKEERGRGNFPDRFSARQFPNYSSELNVNALLLGDSALYLCASSWATGTNEKLFFGSGTQLSVL.

The chain has TRBV2 and TRBJ2-1; D gene unclear. Trimming removed 1 base from V and 3 bases from J, with 7 bases in between. The germline CDR1 and CDR2 sequences are SNHLY and FYNNEI. The CDR3 runs to 14 residues. As DNA, the CDR3 is TGTGCCAGCAGTGAAGGGGTCAACTACAATGAGCAGTTCTTC. It is translated as CASSEGVNYNEQFF.

A few counts support this clonotype. V usage is TRBV25-1 and J usage is TRBJ2-7; D possibly uses TRBD1 or TRBD2 (5 bases each). Trimming stripped 8 bases from V and 1 base from J, with 18 bases between. CDR1 and CDR2 from the germline V gene are MGHDK and SYGVNS. The CDR3 has 15 residues. CDR3 nucleotides: TGTGCCAGCCATCCCGGGACGGTGGGATCCTACGAGCAGTACTTC. This sequence encodes CASHPGTVGSYEQYF.

The sample holds many counts of this clonotype. The chain links TRBV27 to TRBJ1-2; the match to TRBD1 covers 7 bases. CDR1 and CDR2 (germline): MNHEY, SMNVEV (reference sequence). The V segment lost 3 bases and the J segment 0 bases; nucleotides outside the gene matches: 4. The CDR3 is made up of 15 amino acids. DNA for the CDR3: TGTGCCAGCAGTTTTATAGACAGGGCTAACTATGGCTACACCTTC. Translated: CASSFIDRANYGYTF.

This clonotype has more than one count but fewer than ten. The V and J genes are TRBV24-1 and TRBJ2-3; TRBD1 agrees at 8 bases. The CDR3 totals 15 residues. The V and J ends lost 4 bases and 2 bases, in that order; junction bases with no gene match: 4. Looked up from germline, CDR1 is KGHDR and CDR2 is SFDVKD. CDR3 nucleotides: TGTGCCACCAGTGAGTCGGACAGGGACACAGATACGCAGTATTTT. As protein: CATSESDRDTDTQYF.

At least ten counts were recorded for this clonotype. The V gene is TRBV12-3 or TRBV12-4, the J gene TRBJ1-1, with D uncertain. The CDR3 loop spans 12 amino acids. Trimming left V 6 bases short and J 4 bases short, with 9 bases between. CDR3 sequence: CASSPYGTEAFF. The DNA of the CDR3 is TGTGCCAGCAGCCCGTATGGCACTGAAGCTTTCTTT.

This clonotype occurred a few times. The V and J genes are TRBV9 and TRBJ2-7; D remains unclear. Germline CDR1 SGDLS, CDR2 YYNGEE. V shed 0 bases and J shed 0 bases, with 10 bases lying between them. The CDR3 is made up of 15 amino acids. The CDR3 here is CASSVDPGRSYEQYF. CDR3 DNA sequence: TGTGCCAGCAGCGTAGATCCAGGCCGCTCCTACGAGCAGTACTTC.